This record covers a single T cell receptor beta chain. Its antigen is unknown. It was with 60 Vbeta and 13 Jbeta primers that the PCR ran. Produced via immunoSEQ multiplex PCR; TCRdb's table is partial and in-frame only. The sample consists of approximately 140,000 clones, more than 65% of them appearing once. The sample belongs to a study of cytomegalovirus exposure and HLA in healthy donors. General study points: According to the study, roughly 160 TCR beta chains were cytomegalovirus-associated. Roughly uniform sequencing depth across donors was assumed, possibly incorrectly.

Trimming removed 1 base from V and 7 bases from J; junction bases left unmatched: 4. CDR1 LGHNA and CDR2 YNFKEQ come from the germline V gene. This CDR3 spans 15 amino acids. V and J are TRBV4-2 and TRBJ1-5, with 10 positions matching TRBD1. Sequencing used PBMCs. This clonotype originated in a man aged 45 to 65 in good health and CMV-seronegative. The CDR3 loop reads CASSQVGTGEQPQHF. CDR3 DNA: TGTGCCAGCAGCCAAGTCGGGACAGGGGAACAGCCCCAGCATTTT.